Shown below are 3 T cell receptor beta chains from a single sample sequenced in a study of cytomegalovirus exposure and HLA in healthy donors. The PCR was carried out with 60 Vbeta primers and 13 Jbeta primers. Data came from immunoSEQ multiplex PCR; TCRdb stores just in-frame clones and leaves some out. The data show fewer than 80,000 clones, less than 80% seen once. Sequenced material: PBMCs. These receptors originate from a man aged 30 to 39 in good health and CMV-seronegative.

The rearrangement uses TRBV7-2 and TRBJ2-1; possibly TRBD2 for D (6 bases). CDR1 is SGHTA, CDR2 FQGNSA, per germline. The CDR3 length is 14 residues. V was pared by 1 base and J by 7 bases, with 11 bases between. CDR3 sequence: CASSLVGTANEQFF. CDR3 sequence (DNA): TGTGCCAGCAGCTTAGTAGGGACTGCTAATGAGCAGTTCTTC.

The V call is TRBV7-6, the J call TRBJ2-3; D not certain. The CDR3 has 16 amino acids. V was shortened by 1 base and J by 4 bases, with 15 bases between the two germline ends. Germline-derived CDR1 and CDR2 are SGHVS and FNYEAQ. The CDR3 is CASSLVAPSPADTQYF. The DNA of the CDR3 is TGTGCCAGCAGCTTAGTTGCACCTTCGCCGGCAGATACGCAGTATTTT.

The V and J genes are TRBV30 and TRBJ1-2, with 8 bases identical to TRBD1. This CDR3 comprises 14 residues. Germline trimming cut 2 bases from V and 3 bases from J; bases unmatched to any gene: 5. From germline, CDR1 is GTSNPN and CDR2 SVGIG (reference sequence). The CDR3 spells CAWSPTGVDYGYTF. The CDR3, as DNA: TGTGCCTGGAGTCCGACAGGGGTCGACTATGGCTACACCTTC.